The clone carrying this TCR beta chain was seen more than once but under ten times. Its antigen is unidentified. Researchers collected approximately 9.9 milliliters of peripheral blood from every single donor. The data are from a study of blood T cells in healthy people across ages. Combining a sample-barcoded 5' primer with a J-beta primer mix, a second PCR ran for roughly 7 to 11 cycles. The template-switch adaptor was a 5' adaptor with 12 random nucleotides. It tagged each cDNA molecule. MiXCR, run by TCRdb on the 5' RACE reads, gives a single entry per CDR3 protein. The sample consists of a few hundred thousand distinct CDR3 sequences, 25% to 30% of them appearing once. Whole-study results and caveats: Diversity was higher, and naive CD4+ cells more numerous, in long-lived donors than in aged donors.

Germline CDR1 LGHNA, CDR2 YNFKEQ. This CDR3 has 13 residues. Trimming stripped 4 bases from V and 6 bases from J, with 9 bases between. Material: blood. This rearrangement joins TRBV4-2 to TRBJ1-4; D perhaps matches TRBD1 (5 bases). The receptor comes from a woman in her 70s in good health. CDR3: CASSRGDDEKLFF. The CDR3 DNA reads TGTGCCAGCAGCCGGGGGGACGATGAAAAACTGTTTTTT.